The clone carrying this TCR beta chain was observed a handful of times. Its target is not known. The entry originates in a study of cytomegalovirus exposure and HLA in healthy donors. General study points: The study reported that TCR beta sequences accurately predicted HLA-A and HLA-B alleles in most subjects.

PCR used 60 Vbeta primers and 13 Jbeta primers. Sequencing used immunoSEQ multiplex PCR; TCRdb keeps in-frame clones, though not all of them. The sample has over 65,000 clones, about 75% seen once. Donors likely had unrecorded immune exposures despite being nominally healthy when sampled. The sample taken for sequencing was PBMCs. The TCR originated in a man aged 35 to 55 in good health and CMV-seronegative.

The CDR3 reads CASSPGWNTEAFF. CDR3 nucleotides: TGTGCCAGCAGCCCCGGTTGGAACACTGAAGCTTTCTTT. The rearrangement uses TRBV5-6 and TRBJ1-1; D is ambiguous. Germline V gene lookup returns CDR1 SGHDT and CDR2 YYEEEE. V was clipped by 4 bases and J by 1 base, with 8 bases between them. The CDR3 extends over 13 amino acids.